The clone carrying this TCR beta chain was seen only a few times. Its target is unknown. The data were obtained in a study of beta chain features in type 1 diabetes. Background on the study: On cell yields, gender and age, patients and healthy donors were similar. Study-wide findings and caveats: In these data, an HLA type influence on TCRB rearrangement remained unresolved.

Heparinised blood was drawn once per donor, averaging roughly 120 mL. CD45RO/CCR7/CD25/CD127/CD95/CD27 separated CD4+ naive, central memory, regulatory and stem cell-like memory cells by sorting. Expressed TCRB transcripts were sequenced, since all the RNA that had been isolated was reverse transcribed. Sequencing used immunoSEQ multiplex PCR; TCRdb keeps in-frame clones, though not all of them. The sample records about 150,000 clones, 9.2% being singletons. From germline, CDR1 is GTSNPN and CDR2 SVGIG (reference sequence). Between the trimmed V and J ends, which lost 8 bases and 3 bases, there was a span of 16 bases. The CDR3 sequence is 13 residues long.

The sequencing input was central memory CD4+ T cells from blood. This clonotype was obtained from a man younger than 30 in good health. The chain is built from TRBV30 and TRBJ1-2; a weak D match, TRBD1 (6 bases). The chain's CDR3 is CAGTQGWDYGYTF. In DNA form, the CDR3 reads TGTGCCGGAACTCAGGGGTGGGACTATGGCTACACCTTC.